Reported below is one T cell receptor beta chain. Its antigen remains unidentified. Germline CDR1 reads MNHNS; CDR2 reads SASEGT. Trimming removed 7 bases at V and 1 base at J, with 13 bases between. The CDR3 length is 14 residues. As to time point: baseline pretreatment blood. Stated treatment: 15 Gy SBRT to primary tumor, nephrectomy 4 weeks later. Radiation-treated patients gave blood at baseline, week 2 and week 4. This specimen comes from a study of radiation and T cells in renal cell carcinoma. For the study at large: Nephrectomy followed 15 Gy stereotactic body radiation by 4 weeks.

Study-wide points: Baseline intratumoral clonotype presence is unknown without pretreatment biopsies. From baseline, blood top tumor clonotypes peaked at 2 weeks post-radiation.

TCRdb keeps only in-frame clones here, not all; method: immunoSEQ multiplex PCR. This sample has under 65,000 clones, with around 80% found just once. Sequenced here: blood, sampled from a patient whose treatment included radiotherapy and nephrectomy. The chain joins TRBV6-1 to TRBJ1-1; D uncertain. The sequence was collected from a man aged 55-75 years with renal cell carcinoma. CDR3 nucleotide sequence: TGTGCCAGCAAGTACGAGGAAGGGAACACTGAAGCTTTCTTT. Its translation is CASKYEEGNTEAFF.